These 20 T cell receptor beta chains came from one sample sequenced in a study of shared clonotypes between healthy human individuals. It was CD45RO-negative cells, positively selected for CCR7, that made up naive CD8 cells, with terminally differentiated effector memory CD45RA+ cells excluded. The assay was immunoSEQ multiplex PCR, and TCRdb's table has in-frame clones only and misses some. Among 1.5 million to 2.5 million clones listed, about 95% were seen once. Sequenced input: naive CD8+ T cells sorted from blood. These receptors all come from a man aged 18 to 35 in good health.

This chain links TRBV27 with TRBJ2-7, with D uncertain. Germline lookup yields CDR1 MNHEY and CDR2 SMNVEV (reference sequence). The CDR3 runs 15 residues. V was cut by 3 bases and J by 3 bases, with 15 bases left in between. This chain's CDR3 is CASSFSAPLVYEQYF. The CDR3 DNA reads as TGTGCCAGCAGTTTCTCAGCGCCATTGGTCTACGAGCAGTACTTC.

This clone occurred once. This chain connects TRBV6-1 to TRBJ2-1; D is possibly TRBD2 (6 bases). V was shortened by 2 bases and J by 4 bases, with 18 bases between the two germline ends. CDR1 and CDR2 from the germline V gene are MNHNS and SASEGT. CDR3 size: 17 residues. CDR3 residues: CASSEWGGGYVYNEQFF. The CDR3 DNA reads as TGTGCCAGCAGTGAATGGGGAGGTGGATACGTTTACAATGAGCAGTTCTTC.

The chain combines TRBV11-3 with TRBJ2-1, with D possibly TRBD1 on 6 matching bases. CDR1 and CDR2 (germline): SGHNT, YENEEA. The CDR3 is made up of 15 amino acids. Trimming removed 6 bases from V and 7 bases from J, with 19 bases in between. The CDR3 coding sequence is TGTGCCAGCAGTGGTAGCAGGGGCGTGAATAATGAGCAGTTCTTC. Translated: CASSGSRGVNNEQFF.

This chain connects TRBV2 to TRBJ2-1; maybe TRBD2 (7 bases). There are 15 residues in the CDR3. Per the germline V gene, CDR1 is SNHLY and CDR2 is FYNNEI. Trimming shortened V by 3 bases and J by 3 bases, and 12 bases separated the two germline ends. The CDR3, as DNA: TGTGCCAGCAGTGATCTAGGGGGGGACTACAATGAGCAGTTCTTC. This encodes CASSDLGGDYNEQFF. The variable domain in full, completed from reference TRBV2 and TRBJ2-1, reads EPEVTQTPSHQVTQMGQEVILRCVPISNHLYFYWYRQILGQKVEFLVSFYNNEISEKSEIFDDQFSVERPDGSNFTLKIRSTKLEDSAMYFCASSDLGGDYNEQFFGPGTRLTVL.

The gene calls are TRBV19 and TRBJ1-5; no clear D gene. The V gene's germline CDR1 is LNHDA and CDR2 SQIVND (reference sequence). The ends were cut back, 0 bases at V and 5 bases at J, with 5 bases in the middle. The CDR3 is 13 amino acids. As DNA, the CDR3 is TGTGCCAGTAGTATAGAAGTGTATCAGCCCCAGCATTTT. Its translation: CASSIEVYQPQHF. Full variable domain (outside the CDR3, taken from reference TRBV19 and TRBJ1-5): DGGITQSPKYLFRKEGQNVTLSCEQNLNHDAMYWYRQDPGQGLRLIYYSQIVNDFQKGDIAEGYSVSREKKESFPLTVTSAQKNPTAFYLCASSIEVYQPQHFGDGTRLSIL.

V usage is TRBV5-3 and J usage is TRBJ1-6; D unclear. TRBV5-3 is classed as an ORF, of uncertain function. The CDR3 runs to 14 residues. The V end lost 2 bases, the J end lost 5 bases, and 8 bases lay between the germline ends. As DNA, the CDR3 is TGTGCCAGAAGCTTAGTACAGAATAATTCACCCCTCCACTTT. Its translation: CARSLVQNNSPLHF.

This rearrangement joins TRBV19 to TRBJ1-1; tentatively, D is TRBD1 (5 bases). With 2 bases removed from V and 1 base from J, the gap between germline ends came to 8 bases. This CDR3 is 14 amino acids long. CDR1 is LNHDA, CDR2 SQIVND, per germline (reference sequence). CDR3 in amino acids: CASSIIGTNTEAFF. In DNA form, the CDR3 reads TGTGCCAGTAGTATAATAGGGACGAACACTGAAGCTTTCTTT.

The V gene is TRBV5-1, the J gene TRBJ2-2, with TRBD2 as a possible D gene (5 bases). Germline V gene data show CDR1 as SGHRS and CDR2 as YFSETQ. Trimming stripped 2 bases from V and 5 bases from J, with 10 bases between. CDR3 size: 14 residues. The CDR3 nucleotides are TGCGCCAGCAGCTTTCACCCGGGGACCGGGGAGCTGTTTTTT. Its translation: CASSFHPGTGELFF.

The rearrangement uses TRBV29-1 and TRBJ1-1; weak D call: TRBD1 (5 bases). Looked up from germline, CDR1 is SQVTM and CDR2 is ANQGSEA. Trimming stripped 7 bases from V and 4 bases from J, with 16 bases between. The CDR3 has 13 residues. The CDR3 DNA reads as TGCAGCGGAGAAAACTACAGGCCCACTGAAGCTTTCTTT. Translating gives CSGENYRPTEAFF.

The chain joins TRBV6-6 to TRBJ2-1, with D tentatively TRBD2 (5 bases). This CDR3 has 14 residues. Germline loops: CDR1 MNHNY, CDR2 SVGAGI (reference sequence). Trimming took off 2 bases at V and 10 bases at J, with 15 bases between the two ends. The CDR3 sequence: CASSYTLGVEEQFF. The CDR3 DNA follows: TGTGCCAGCAGTTACACCCTGGGAGTCGAAGAGCAGTTCTTC.

CDR3 nucleotide sequence: TGCGCCAGCAGCCAAGATGGGGCTAGTCGCTACAATGAGCAGTTCTTC. Residues: CASSQDGASRYNEQFF. The genes are TRBV4-3 and TRBJ2-1, with D possibly being TRBD1 (5 bases). The CDR3 consists of 16 residues. CDR1 and CDR2 (germline): LGHNA, YSLEER. The V end was cut by 0 bases, the J end by 3 bases, with 12 bases between.

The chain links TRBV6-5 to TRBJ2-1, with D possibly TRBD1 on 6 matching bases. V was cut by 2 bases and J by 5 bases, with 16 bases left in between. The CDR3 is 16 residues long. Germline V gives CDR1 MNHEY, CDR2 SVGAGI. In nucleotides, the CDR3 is TGTGCCAGCAGTTACATCCCACAGGGAGTCGACAATGAGCAGTTCTTC. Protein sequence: CASSYIPQGVDNEQFF.

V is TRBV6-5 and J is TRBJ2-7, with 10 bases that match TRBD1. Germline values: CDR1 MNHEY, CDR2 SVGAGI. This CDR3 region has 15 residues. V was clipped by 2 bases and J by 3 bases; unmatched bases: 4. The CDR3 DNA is TGTGCCAGCAGTTACGGGGGACAGGGGAACTACGAGCAGTACTTC. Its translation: CASSYGGQGNYEQYF.

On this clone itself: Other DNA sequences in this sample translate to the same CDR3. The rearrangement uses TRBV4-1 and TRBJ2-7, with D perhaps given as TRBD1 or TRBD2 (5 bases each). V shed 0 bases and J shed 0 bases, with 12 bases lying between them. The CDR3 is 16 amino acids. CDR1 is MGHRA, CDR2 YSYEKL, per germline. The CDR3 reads CASSQDRAGSSYEQYF. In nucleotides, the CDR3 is TGCGCCAGCAGCCAAGATAGGGCAGGGAGCTCCTACGAGCAGTACTTC.

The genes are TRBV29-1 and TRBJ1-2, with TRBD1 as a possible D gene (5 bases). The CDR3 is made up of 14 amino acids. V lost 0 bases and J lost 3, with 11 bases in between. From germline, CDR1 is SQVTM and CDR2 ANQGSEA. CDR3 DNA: TGCAGCGTTGAAGATTGGGGGGGTGACTATGGCTACACCTTC. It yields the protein CSVEDWGGDYGYTF.

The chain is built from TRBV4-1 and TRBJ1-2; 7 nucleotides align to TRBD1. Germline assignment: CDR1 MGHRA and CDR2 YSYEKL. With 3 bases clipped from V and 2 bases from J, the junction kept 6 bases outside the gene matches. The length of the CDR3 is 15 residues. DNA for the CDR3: TGCGCCAGCAGCCATTTTCAACAGGGGAACTATGGCTACACCTTC. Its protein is CASSHFQQGNYGYTF.

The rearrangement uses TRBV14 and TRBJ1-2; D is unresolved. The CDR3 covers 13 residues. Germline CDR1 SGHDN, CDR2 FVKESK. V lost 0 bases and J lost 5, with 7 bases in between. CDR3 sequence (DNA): TGTGCCAGCAGCCAAGACCGGACTTATGGCTACACCTTC. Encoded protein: CASSQDRTYGYTF.

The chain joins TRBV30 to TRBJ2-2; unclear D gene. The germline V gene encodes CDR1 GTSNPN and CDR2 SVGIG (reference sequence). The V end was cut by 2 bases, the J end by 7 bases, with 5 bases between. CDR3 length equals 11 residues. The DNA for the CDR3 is TGTGCCTGGAGTCATGTCGGGGAGCTGTTTTTT. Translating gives CAWSHVGELFF.

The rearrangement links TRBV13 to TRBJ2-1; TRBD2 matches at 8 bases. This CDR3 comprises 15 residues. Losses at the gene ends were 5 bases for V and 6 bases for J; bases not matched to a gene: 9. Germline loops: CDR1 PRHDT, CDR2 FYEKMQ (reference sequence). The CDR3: CASSLGGAWTNEQFF. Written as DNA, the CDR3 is TGTGCCAGCAGCCTCGGGGGGGCCTGGACCAATGAGCAGTTCTTC. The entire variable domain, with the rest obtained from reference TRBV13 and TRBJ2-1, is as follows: AAGVIQSPRHLIKEKRETATLKCYPIPRHDTVYWYQQGPGQDPQFLISFYEKMQSDKGSIPDRFSAQQFSDYHSELNMSSLELGDSALYFCASSLGGAWTNEQFFGPGTRLTVL.

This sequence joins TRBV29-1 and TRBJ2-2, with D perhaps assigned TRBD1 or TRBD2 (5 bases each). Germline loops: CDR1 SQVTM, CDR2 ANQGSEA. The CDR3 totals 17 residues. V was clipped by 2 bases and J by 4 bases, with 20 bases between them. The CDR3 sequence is CSVETSGLPGGTGELFF. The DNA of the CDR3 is TGCAGCGTTGAAACCTCGGGGCTCCCAGGTGGCACCGGGGAGCTGTTTTTT.